These T cell receptor beta chains were read from a single sample in a study of blood T cell repertoires in COVID-19. Sequencing was performed with immunoSEQ multiplex PCR; in TCRdb, only in-frame clones are kept and a portion is missing. The sample contains around 270,000 clones, approximately 86% of which appear only once. Input material: peripheral blood. These TCRs come from a man aged 25-45 years with active or convalescent COVID-19. Each CDR3 is given with its conserved first and last residue. Fields, in order: clone size, V gene, D gene, J gene, CDR3 protein, CDR3 DNA. A D gene is named only where the DNA matches it firmly. Clone size is not always given. Where it is, it says once, few, many or a class for expanded clones.

size: -
V: TRBV5-1
D: -
J: TRBJ2-5
CDR3: CASSLVSSASFETQYF
DNA: TGCGCCAGCAGCTTGGTTAGTAGTGCTAGTTTTGAGACCCAGTACTTC

size: -
V: TRBV4-1
D: -
J: TRBJ2-4
CDR3: CASSQGLVLAKNIQYF
DNA: TGCGCCAGCAGCCAAGGACTAGTCCTAGCCAAAAACATTCAGTACTTC

size: -
V: TRBV27
D: -
J: TRBJ1-4
CDR3: CASSLGREDLNEKLFF
DNA: TGTGCCAGCAGTTTAGGAAGGGAGGACCTTAATGAAAAACTGTTTTTT

size: -
V: TRBV30
D: TRBD1
J: TRBJ1-3
CDR3: CAWSLYRGGSGNTIYF
DNA: TGTGCCTGGAGTTTATACAGGGGCGGCTCTGGAAACACCATATATTTT

size: -
V: TRBV6-2/TRBV6-3
D: -
J: TRBJ1-1
CDR3: CASSYVIREGTEAFF
DNA: TGTGCCAGCAGTTACGTAATCAGGGAGGGGACTGAAGCTTTCTTT

size: -
V: TRBV5-1
D: TRBD1
J: TRBJ1-1
CDR3: CASSMGQGFEAFF
DNA: TGCGCCAGCAGCATGGGACAGGGGTTTGAAGCTTTCTTT

size: -
V: TRBV6-6
D: -
J: TRBJ1-4
CDR3: CASSSLQGPLEF
DNA: TGTGCCAGCAGTTCCTTACAGGGTCCATTAGAATTT

size: -
V: TRBV4-3
D: -
J: TRBJ2-1
CDR3: CASSQVSGPSSYNEQFF
DNA: TGCGCCAGCAGCCAAGTTAGCGGCCCCAGCTCCTACAATGAGCAGTTCTTC

size: -
V: TRBV2
D: TRBD1
J: TRBJ2-3
CDR3: CASSSYATTGLEPDTQYF
DNA: TGTGCCAGCAGTTCCTACGCAACGACAGGGTTAGAGCCAGATACGCAGTATTTT

size: -
V: TRBV3-1/TRBV3-2
D: TRBD1
J: TRBJ1-1
CDR3: CASSQRDRVGEAFF
DNA: TGTGCCAGCAGCCAACGGGACAGGGTCGGTGAAGCTTTCTTT

size: -
V: TRBV5-1
D: TRBD2
J: TRBJ2-3
CDR3: CASSSSGGLLGTQYF
DNA: TGCGCCAGCAGCTCTAGCGGGGGGCTGCTCGGTACGCAGTATTTT

size: -
V: TRBV12-3/TRBV12-4
D: -
J: TRBJ2-2
CDR3: CASSHAAGELFF
DNA: TGTGCCAGCAGCCACGCGGCGGGGGAGCTGTTTTTT

size: -
V: TRBV20-1
D: TRBD1
J: TRBJ1-5
CDR3: CSASRRGPQPQHF
DNA: TGCAGTGCAAGTAGGAGGGGGCCTCAGCCCCAGCATTTT

size: -
V: TRBV11-2
D: -
J: TRBJ2-5
CDR3: CASSLEASHQETQYF
DNA: TGTGCCAGCAGCTTAGAGGCTAGCCACCAAGAGACCCAGTACTTC

size: -
V: TRBV6-1
D: TRBD2
J: TRBJ2-1
CDR3: CASSEQLAGGLGEQFF
DNA: TGTGCCAGCAGTGAACAGCTGGCGGGGGGTCTGGGTGAGCAGTTCTTC

size: -
V: TRBV19
D: -
J: TRBJ2-1
CDR3: CASHGRVHEQFF
DNA: TGTGCCAGTCATGGTCGGGTCCATGAGCAGTTCTTC

size: -
V: TRBV4-1
D: -
J: TRBJ1-2
CDR3: CASSQVSARGYTF
DNA: TGCGCCAGCAGCCAAGTGAGTGCCAGGGGCTACACCTTC

size: -
V: TRBV10-2
D: TRBD1
J: TRBJ1-5
CDR3: CASSEPGGKGQPQHF
DNA: TGCGCCAGCAGTGAGCCAGGGGGAAAAGGGCAGCCCCAGCATTTT

size: -
V: TRBV29-1
D: -
J: TRBJ1-1
CDR3: CSVEGQGGTEAFF
DNA: TGCAGCGTTGAGGGCCAGGGAGGAACTGAAGCTTTCTTT

size: few
V: TRBV10-3
D: -
J: TRBJ1-2
CDR3: CAISDPGKGYTF
DNA: TGTGCCATCTCCGACCCAGGGAAAGGCTACACCTTC

size: few
V: TRBV11-2
D: -
J: TRBJ1-4
CDR3: CASSLVRGAGEKLFF
DNA: TGTGCCAGCAGCTTAGTGCGGGGGGCTGGTGAAAAACTGTTTTTT

size: -
V: TRBV7-2
D: -
J: TRBJ1-6
CDR3: CASSLPGVGDSPLHF
DNA: TGTGCCAGCAGCTTACCGGGGGTCGGGGATTCACCCCTCCACTTT

size: once
V: TRBV3-1/TRBV3-2
D: -
J: TRBJ1-2
CDR3: CASSQRRGDGYTF
DNA: TGTGCCAGCAGCCAACGAAGAGGAGATGGCTACACCTTC

size: once
V: TRBV12-3/TRBV12-4
D: TRBD1
J: TRBJ1-2
CDR3: CASSLTGKNGYTF
DNA: TGTGCCAGCAGTTTGACAGGGAAGAATGGCTACACCTTC

size: -
V: TRBV6-6
D: TRBD1
J: TRBJ2-3
CDR3: CASSYSGQGIDTQYF
DNA: TGTGCCAGCAGTTACTCTGGACAGGGGATAGATACGCAGTATTTT

size: -
V: TRBV6-1
D: TRBD1
J: TRBJ1-2
CDR3: CASSEPLATGDLYGYTF
DNA: TGTGCCAGCAGTGAGCCCCTAGCCACAGGGGACCTCTATGGCTACACCTTC

size: few
V: TRBV10-1
D: TRBD2
J: TRBJ2-1
CDR3: CASSPSGDGGHNEQFF
DNA: TGCGCCAGCAGCCCCAGCGGGGATGGTGGACACAATGAGCAGTTCTTC

size: -
V: TRBV7-2
D: -
J: TRBJ2-2
CDR3: CASSTGTLNTGELFF
DNA: TGTGCCAGCAGCACCGGGACTTTGAACACCGGGGAGCTGTTTTTT

size: -
V: TRBV13
D: -
J: TRBJ1-2
CDR3: CASSLEGVGYTF
DNA: TGTGCCAGCAGCTTAGAAGGGGTTGGCTACACCTTC

size: few
V: TRBV7-6
D: TRBD1
J: TRBJ1-2
CDR3: CASRTQGTKSPYGYTF
DNA: TGTGCCAGCAGAACACAGGGGACCAAGAGTCCCTATGGCTACACCTTC

size: -
V: TRBV6-5
D: TRBD1
J: TRBJ1-1
CDR3: CASSYSTGANTEAFF
DNA: TGTGCCAGCAGTTACTCGACAGGGGCTAACACTGAAGCTTTCTTT

size: -
V: TRBV9
D: TRBD2
J: TRBJ2-1
CDR3: CASSVASSGGAPEQFF
DNA: TGTGCCAGCAGCGTAGCTTCGAGCGGGGGGGCCCCTGAGCAGTTCTTC

size: -
V: TRBV6-6
D: TRBD2
J: TRBJ2-2
CDR3: CASSYMSGGNGELFF
DNA: TGTGCCAGCAGTTATATGAGCGGGGGAAACGGGGAGCTGTTTTTT

size: -
V: TRBV18
D: TRBD2
J: TRBJ2-3
CDR3: CASSPWTSGGTTDTQYF
DNA: TGTGCCAGCTCACCATGGACTAGCGGGGGGACCACAGATACGCAGTATTTT

size: once
V: TRBV2
D: TRBD1
J: TRBJ2-2
CDR3: CASSVDRGTTGELFF
DNA: TGTGCCAGCAGTGTTGACAGGGGAACCACCGGGGAGCTGTTTTTT

size: -
V: TRBV5-4
D: -
J: TRBJ2-5
CDR3: CASSAEDRGARYQETQYF
DNA: TGTGCCAGCAGCGCAGAAGATCGGGGAGCAAGGTACCAAGAGACCCAGTACTTC

size: -
V: TRBV25-1
D: TRBD1
J: TRBJ1-3
CDR3: CASSVHSGTGTGNTIYF
DNA: TGTGCCAGCAGTGTCCACTCCGGGACAGGGACTGGAAACACCATATATTTT

size: -
V: TRBV24-1
D: -
J: TRBJ1-5
CDR3: CATSGGQGDPGDQPQHF
DNA: TGTGCCACCAGTGGGGGACAAGGGGACCCCGGCGATCAGCCCCAGCATTTT

size: -
V: TRBV6-6
D: TRBD2
J: TRBJ2-1
CDR3: CASSPWGGDYNEQFF
DNA: TGTGCCAGCAGCCCCTGGGGGGGGGACTACAATGAGCAGTTCTTC

size: -
V: TRBV3-1/TRBV3-2
D: TRBD1
J: TRBJ1-5
CDR3: CASSQRDRVGQPQHF
DNA: TGTGCCAGCAGCCAACGGGACAGGGTCGGTCAGCCCCAGCATTTT

size: -
V: TRBV6-6
D: -
J: TRBJ1-2
CDR3: CASSPPGADGYTF
DNA: TGTGCCAGCAGCCCCCCAGGGGCCGATGGCTACACCTTC

size: -
V: TRBV6-6
D: TRBD1
J: TRBJ1-2
CDR3: CASSGDRANYGYTF
DNA: TGTGCCAGCAGCGGCGACAGGGCTAACTATGGCTACACCTTC